These 7 T cell receptor beta chains originate from one sample sequenced in a study of T cells after yellow fever vaccination (dated 2019 in TCRdb). The treatment or condition label, as the study defines it: live attenuated yellow fever vaccine strain. Receptors were amplified or captured by 5' RACE. For sequencing, an Illumina NovaSeq 6000 was employed. Using fastp at Q25 and MiXCR, TCRdb reprocessed the public reads and kept productive beta chains. Merged by CDR3 protein, the rows form single entries marked with the most common genes and DNA. Across this sample there are 45,000 to 75,000 distinct CDR3 sequences, with approximately 5.5% seen only once. Roughly 28% of the sample is taken by the ten largest. The sample consisted of PBMCs, either bulk or a sorted T-cell subset (CD4+, CD8+, memory, or dextramer-sorted; not recorded which), taken on the day of the yellow fever booster vaccination. The receptors were sampled from a man younger than 35 who received the YFV17D yellow fever vaccine.

This clonotype was seen a few times. The chain uses TRBV25-1 and TRBJ1-1; TRBD1 matches at 7 bases. The CDR3 has 15 residues. The trim removed 4 bases at V and 0 bases at J, leaving 5 bases unmatched. Germline CDR1 and CDR2: MGHDK and SYGVNS. The CDR3 spells CASSAYRGMNTEAFF. The CDR3 coding sequence is TGTGCCAGCAGTGCGTACAGGGGTATGAACACTGAAGCTTTCTTT.

The genes are TRBV29-1 and TRBJ2-2; possibly TRBD1 for D (6 bases). The CDR3 totals 14 residues. V was trimmed by 4 bases and J by 5 bases, leaving 14 bases between them. Per the germline V gene, CDR1 is SQVTM and CDR2 is ANQGSEA. CDR3 protein: CSVAAGGWTGELFF. The CDR3 region has the DNA TGCAGCGTTGCGGCTGGGGGCTGGACCGGGGAGCTGTTTTTT.

The table lists this clonotype with a few counts. The chain joins TRBV5-1 to TRBJ2-1; 8 bases align to TRBD1. J was trimmed by 3 bases and V by 1 base; bases with no gene match: 12. Germline V gives CDR1 SGHRS, CDR2 YFSETQ. The CDR3 loop spans 18 amino acids. CDR3 DNA sequence: TGCGCCAGCAGCTTGACTGCCCAGGACAGGGCGTACTACAATGAGCAGTTCTTC. Translating gives CASSLTAQDRAYYNEQFF.

This clonotype was counted a few times. V and J are TRBV29-1 and TRBJ1-3; 7 nucleotides match TRBD1. V lost 4 bases and J lost 4; bases outside the gene matches: 4. Germline V gene lookup returns CDR1 SQVTM and CDR2 ANQGSEA. The CDR3 consists of 13 residues. This chain's CDR3 is CSVVTGIGNTIYF. The DNA for the CDR3 is TGCAGCGTTGTGACAGGGATAGGAAACACCATATATTTT.

This clonotype occurred a few times. The chain uses TRBV4-3 and TRBJ2-5; 7 positions agree with TRBD1. This CDR3 comprises 15 residues. V shed 3 bases, J shed 5 bases, and the junction held 9 bases outside the gene matches. In germline, CDR1 is LGHNA, CDR2 YSLEER. The CDR3 coding sequence is TGCGCCAGCAGCCATTGGTCCACAGGGGCGGAGACCCAGTACTTC. Amino acids: CASSHWSTGAETQYF.

The chain recombines TRBV7-8 with TRBJ1-5; D is perhaps TRBD1 (6 bases). The CDR3 has 13 amino acids. The V gene lost 5 bases and the J gene lost 7 bases, with 12 bases spanning the gap. Germline CDR1 SGHVS, CDR2 FQNEAQ. The CDR3 reads CASSPGVGQPQHF. CDR3 nucleotide sequence: TGTGCCAGCAGCCCAGGGGTAGGGCAGCCCCAGCATTTT.

J is TRBJ2-5 and V is TRBV4-1, with 7 bases fitting TRBD2. The CDR3 is made up of 15 amino acids. The ends lost 4 bases at V and 0 bases at J; junction bases unmatched: 5. Germline CDR1 reads MGHRA; CDR2 reads YSYEKL. The CDR3 reads CASSRRRGNQETQYF. The CDR3 DNA reads TGCGCCAGCAGCCGACGGCGGGGGAACCAAGAGACCCAGTACTTC.